The T cell receptor (beta chain) under discussion was sequenced for a study of CD8 T cells in ankylosing spondylitis. Findings and caveats of the study: The disease-linked clones had a CD8+ phenotype and low blood frequencies. A motif in TCR beta, a set of roughly eight highly homologous variants, appeared characteristic of ankylosing spondylitis blood. Reported data indicate significant enrichment of disease-linked clones within matched ankylosing spondylitis synovial fluid.

Comments on this clonotype: The target antigen is unknown.

Quantitative 5'-RACE with molecular barcodes generated TCR beta libraries. TCRdb itself ran the 5' RACE reads through MiXCR, one entry per CDR3 protein. The data show roughly 90,000 distinct CDR3 sequences, approximately 9.6% seen once. The CDR3 covers 15 residues. Germline V gene sequence: CDR1 MNHEY, CDR2 SMNVEV (reference sequence). Trimming pared 2 bases from V and 0 bases from J, leaving 8 bases between. The chain recombines TRBV27 with TRBJ2-1, with D perhaps matching TRBD2 (5 bases). This clonotype was obtained from a male donor with ankylosing spondylitis. The sample consisted of blood, either unsorted or a sorted T cell fraction (not recorded which). CDR3 sequence reads: CASSLPGYSYNEQFF. DNA of the CDR3: TGTGCCAGCAGTTTACCGGGGTACTCCTACAATGAGCAGTTCTTC.